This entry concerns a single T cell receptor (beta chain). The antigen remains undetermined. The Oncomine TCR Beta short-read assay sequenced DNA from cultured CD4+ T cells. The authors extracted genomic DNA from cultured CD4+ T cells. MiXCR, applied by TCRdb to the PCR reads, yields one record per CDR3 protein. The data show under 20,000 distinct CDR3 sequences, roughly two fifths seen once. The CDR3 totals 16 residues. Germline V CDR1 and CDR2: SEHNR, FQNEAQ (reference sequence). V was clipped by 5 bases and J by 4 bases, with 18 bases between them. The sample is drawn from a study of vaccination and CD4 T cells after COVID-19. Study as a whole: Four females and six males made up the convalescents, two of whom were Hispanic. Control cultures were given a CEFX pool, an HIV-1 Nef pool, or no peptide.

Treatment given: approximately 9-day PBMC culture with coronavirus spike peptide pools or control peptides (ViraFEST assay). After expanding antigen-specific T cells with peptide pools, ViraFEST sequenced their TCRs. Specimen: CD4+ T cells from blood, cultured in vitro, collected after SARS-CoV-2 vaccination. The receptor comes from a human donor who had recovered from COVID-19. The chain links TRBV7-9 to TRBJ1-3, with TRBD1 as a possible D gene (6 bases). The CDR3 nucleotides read TGTGCCAGCAGCCGTAGGGGGGGAAGAGGAGGAAACACCATATATTTT. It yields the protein CASSRRGGRGGNTIYF. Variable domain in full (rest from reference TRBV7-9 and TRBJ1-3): DTGVSQNPRHKITKRGQNVTFRCDPISEHNRLYWYRQTLGQGPEFLTYFQNEAQLEKSRLLSDRFSAERPKGSFSTLEIQRTEQGDSAMYLCASSRRGGRGGNTIYFGEGSWLTVV.